This T cell receptor beta chain stems from a study of T cell changes during pregnancy in multiple sclerosis. CDR1 SGDLS and CDR2 YYNGEE come from the germline V gene. The CDR3 runs 14 residues. The ends lost 3 bases at V and 5 bases at J; junction bases unmatched: 7. Assay used: immunoSEQ multiplex PCR; TCRdb lists only in-frame clones, some missing. The table shows just under 70,000 clones, with about 89% occurring only once. The chain combines TRBV9 with TRBJ2-5, with 7 bases identical to TRBD2. This TCR came from a female donor with multiple sclerosis, enrolled in a pregnancy study. This specimen was peripheral blood, taken in the second trimester of pregnancy. The CDR3 DNA sequence: TGTGCCAGCAGCGGATCGACTAGCTGGGAGACCCAGTACTTC. It codes for CASSGSTSWETQYF.